This is a list of T cell receptor beta chains from one sample in a study of OX40 agonist ivuxolimab in advanced cancers. Sequencing was performed with immunoSEQ multiplex PCR; in TCRdb, only in-frame clones are kept and a portion is missing. The top ten clones hold over 8.5% of a sample with approximately 33,000 clones, approximately 90% of them seen once. Sequenced here: CD4+ or CD8+ T cells sorted from blood, sampled in a trial of the OX40 agonist ivuxolimab. The source of these receptors is an adult with an advanced solid tumor such as melanoma, head and neck, liver or kidney cancer. The CDR3 runs from the conserved cysteine through the conserved F or W. D genes are given only for firm matches. A clone size is listed for some rows: how often the clone was seen (once, few, many), or a class if it is expanded.

V	D	J	size	CDR3	DNA
TRBV9	NA	TRBJ2-3	NA	CASSTQGTDTQYF	TGTGCCAGCAGCACCCAGGGGACAGATACGCAGTATTTT
TRBV5-6	NA	TRBJ2-1	NA	CASSSEGPRISYNEQFF	TGTGCCAGCAGCTCCGAGGGCCCCAGGATCTCCTACAATGAGCAGTTCTTC
TRBV15	NA	TRBJ1-5	NA	CATSRDFPRDQPQHF	TGTGCCACCAGCAGGGACTTCCCACGGGATCAGCCCCAGCATTTT
TRBV5-8	TRBD1	TRBJ1-2	NA	CASSATRTGGYGYTF	TGTGCCAGCAGCGCCACCCGGACAGGGGGCTATGGCTACACCTTC
TRBV7-2	NA	TRBJ2-5	NA	CASSLVPTSQETQYF	TGTGCCAGCAGCTTAGTCCCGACCAGCCAAGAGACCCAGTACTTC
TRBV7-2	NA	TRBJ1-2	NA	CASIPSDFNYGYTF	TGTGCCAGCATTCCCTCTGACTTCAACTATGGCTACACCTTC
TRBV28	NA	TRBJ1-3	NA	CASSEGLTSGNTIYF	TGTGCCAGCAGTGAAGGGTTGACCTCTGGAAACACCATATATTTT
TRBV27	TRBD1	TRBJ2-3	NA	CASSPRAGTGAGDTQYF	TGTGCCAGCAGTCCGAGGGCCGGGACAGGGGCGGGAGATACGCAGTATTTT
TRBV6-5	NA	TRBJ2-7	NA	CASARQPLSYEQYF	TGTGCCAGCGCCAGACAGCCTCTCTCCTACGAGCAGTACTTC
TRBV28	NA	TRBJ1-1	NA	CASSLNGAAVWTEAFF	TGTGCCAGCAGTTTAAACGGGGCCGCGGTTTGGACTGAAGCTTTCTTT
TRBV9	NA	TRBJ2-2	few	CASSPTSAGELFF	TGTGCCAGCAGCCCAACGTCGGCCGGGGAGCTGTTTTTT
TRBV27	TRBD1	TRBJ2-1	NA	CASRSSGTGIRAGYNEQFF	TGTGCCAGCAGATCTTCCGGGACAGGGATCCGGGCGGGGTACAATGAGCAGTTCTTC
TRBV5-4	NA	TRBJ2-3	NA	CASTYQGAASADTQYF	TGTGCCAGCACCTACCAGGGAGCGGCCTCGGCAGATACGCAGTATTTT
TRBV7-2	NA	TRBJ1-1	NA	CASSFIGNAGTEAFF	TGTGCCAGCAGCTTTATTGGAAACGCTGGCACTGAAGCTTTCTTT
TRBV5-5	NA	TRBJ1-1	NA	CASSDYFGTEAFF	TGTGCCAGCAGCGATTACTTCGGCACTGAAGCTTTCTTT
TRBV19	NA	TRBJ1-5	NA	CASTGGTYYQPQHF	TGTGCCAGTACCGGGGGAACCTATTATCAGCCCCAGCATTTT